A selection of T cell receptor beta chains follows, all from one sample in a study of identical twins. TCRdb reprocessed the 5' RACE reads via MiXCR and lists one record per CDR3 protein. The sample lists some 1,700,000 distinct CDR3 sequences, about 30% occurring once. The sample was cord blood. The receptors stem from a newborn girl in good health. Both conserved end residues are part of each CDR3. A D gene is named only where the DNA matches it firmly. Clone size is given for some rows only: seen once, a few or many times, or a class if the clone is expanded.

v_gene: TRBV7-9
d_gene: .
abundance: .
j_gene: TRBJ2-7
CDR3nt: TGTGCCAGCAGCATCGGGACTTACGAGCAGTACTTC
CDR3aa: CASSIGTYEQYF

v_gene: TRBV4-1
d_gene: .
abundance: few
j_gene: TRBJ2-1
CDR3nt: TGCGCCAGCAGCGACCTCGACAGGTGGTCTTACAATGAGCAGTTCTTC
CDR3aa: CASSDLDRWSYNEQFF

v_gene: TRBV2
d_gene: TRBD1
abundance: .
j_gene: TRBJ1-6
CDR3nt: TGTGCCAGCAGTGGGTCCTACAGGGGGCCGAGCTCCTATAATTCACCCCTCCACTTT
CDR3aa: CASSGSYRGPSSYNSPLHF

v_gene: TRBV11-2
d_gene: .
abundance: .
j_gene: TRBJ2-7
CDR3nt: TGTGCCAGCAGCTTACCCTACAGGGTGTGGGCCTACGAGCAGTACTTC
CDR3aa: CASSLPYRVWAYEQYF

v_gene: TRBV6-1
d_gene: .
abundance: .
j_gene: TRBJ2-7
CDR3nt: TGTGCCAGCAGAGACTTCAGGGGAACCTCCTACGAGCAGTACTTC
CDR3aa: CASRDFRGTSYEQYF

v_gene: TRBV5-1
d_gene: .
abundance: .
j_gene: TRBJ2-3
CDR3nt: TGCGCCAGCAGCCCCGGGCGGGGTGGAGATACGCAGTATTTT
CDR3aa: CASSPGRGGDTQYF

v_gene: TRBV6-5
d_gene: TRBD2
abundance: .
j_gene: TRBJ2-7
CDR3nt: TGTGCCAGCAGGCCCGGGACTAGAAACGAGCAGTACTTC
CDR3aa: CASRPGTRNEQYF

v_gene: TRBV5-1
d_gene: TRBD2
abundance: .
j_gene: TRBJ2-5
CDR3nt: TGCGCCAGCAGCTTGGAAACTAGCGGCCACAATGAGCAGTACTTC
CDR3aa: CASSLETSGHNEQYF

v_gene: TRBV20-1
d_gene: .
abundance: .
j_gene: TRBJ2-7
CDR3nt: TGCAGTGCTAGAGGAATCCGGCCGACGTTTAGCTCCTACAATGAGCAGTACTTC
CDR3aa: CSARGIRPTFSSYNEQYF

v_gene: TRBV27
d_gene: .
abundance: .
j_gene: TRBJ1-5
CDR3nt: TGTGCCAGCACCACCGGGCCGTATAGCAATCAGCCCCAGCATTTT
CDR3aa: CASTTGPYSNQPQHF

v_gene: TRBV5-1
d_gene: .
abundance: once
j_gene: TRBJ1-2
CDR3nt: TGCGCCAGCAGCTTGGCAGGGATCGGCTATGGCTACACCTTC
CDR3aa: CASSLAGIGYGYTF

v_gene: TRBV7-9
d_gene: .
abundance: few
j_gene: TRBJ1-2
CDR3nt: TGTGCCAGCAGCTTGGGAGGACAGCGATATGGCTACACCTTC
CDR3aa: CASSLGGQRYGYTF

v_gene: TRBV4-2
d_gene: .
abundance: few
j_gene: TRBJ1-4
CDR3nt: TGTGCCAGCAGCCAAGGGGACGGACCAACTAATGAAAAACTGTTTTTT
CDR3aa: CASSQGDGPTNEKLFF

v_gene: TRBV28
d_gene: .
abundance: .
j_gene: TRBJ2-7
CDR3nt: TGTGCCAGCAGCCGCGAGTGGCCGTACTACGAGCAGTACTTC
CDR3aa: CASSREWPYYEQYF

v_gene: TRBV20-1
d_gene: .
abundance: few
j_gene: TRBJ1-2
CDR3nt: TGCAGTGCTAGAGATCGGGGGGTATGGTATGGCTACACCTTC
CDR3aa: CSARDRGVWYGYTF

v_gene: TRBV7-2
d_gene: TRBD2
abundance: few
j_gene: TRBJ2-5
CDR3nt: TGTGCCAGCAGCTTACAAGCGGGAGACCCCTATGAGCAGTACTTC
CDR3aa: CASSLQAGDPYEQYF

v_gene: TRBV6-5
d_gene: .
abundance: few
j_gene: TRBJ2-3
CDR3nt: TGTGCCAGCAGTTACTCGATCCTAGCTGGGGATACGCAGTATTTT
CDR3aa: CASSYSILAGDTQYF

v_gene: TRBV5-1
d_gene: TRBD1
abundance: .
j_gene: TRBJ2-2
CDR3nt: TGCGCCAGCAGCTTCACACAGGGGCACACCGGGGAGCTGTTTTTT
CDR3aa: CASSFTQGHTGELFF

v_gene: TRBV27
d_gene: TRBD2
abundance: few
j_gene: TRBJ2-7
CDR3nt: TGTGCCAGCAGTCCAGAGCCGGGACTAGCGTTAACCTACGAGCAGTACTTC
CDR3aa: CASSPEPGLALTYEQYF

v_gene: TRBV20-1
d_gene: TRBD2
abundance: .
j_gene: TRBJ2-1
CDR3nt: TGCAGTGCTAGATACACTAGCGAGGGACCGCGGGGGAATGAGCAGTTCTTC
CDR3aa: CSARYTSEGPRGNEQFF

v_gene: TRBV24-1
d_gene: TRBD1
abundance: .
j_gene: TRBJ1-1
CDR3nt: TGTTCTCTCCGGGACAGGGAGGGCACTGAAGCTTTCTTT
CDR3aa: CSLRDREGTEAFF

v_gene: TRBV20-1
d_gene: TRBD1
abundance: few
j_gene: TRBJ1-4
CDR3nt: TGCAGTGCTAGAGATACCCGGACAGGAAGGGAAAAACTGTTTTTT
CDR3aa: CSARDTRTGREKLFF

v_gene: TRBV27
d_gene: TRBD2
abundance: .
j_gene: TRBJ2-1
CDR3nt: TGTGCCAGCAGTTTTGCCGGGGGGTCGGGCAGGCAGGGTGAGCAGTTCTTC
CDR3aa: CASSFAGGSGRQGEQFF

v_gene: TRBV20-1
d_gene: TRBD2
abundance: .
j_gene: TRBJ2-5
CDR3nt: TGCAGTGCTAGAGATCTAAGCGGGAGGGCAGGGGAGCAGTACTTC
CDR3aa: CSARDLSGRAGEQYF

v_gene: TRBV27
d_gene: TRBD2
abundance: once
j_gene: TRBJ2-7
CDR3nt: TGTGCCAGCAGTTTACTCACGGCCGTTAGCGGGAGGAGGTTCATCCACGAGCAGTACTTC
CDR3aa: CASSLLTAVSGRRFIHEQYF

v_gene: TRBV9
d_gene: .
abundance: .
j_gene: TRBJ2-3
CDR3nt: TGTGCCAGCAGGAGGGTAGGAGATACGCAGTATTTT
CDR3aa: CASRRVGDTQYF

v_gene: TRBV20-1
d_gene: TRBD2
abundance: .
j_gene: TRBJ2-5
CDR3nt: TGCAGTGCTAGAGAAATCGAAAATCCGATAGCGGGCGCTAAGGAGACCCTGTACTTC
CDR3aa: CSAREIENPIAGAKETLYF

v_gene: TRBV11-2
d_gene: .
abundance: many
j_gene: TRBJ2-1
CDR3nt: TGTGCCAGCACCATCATAAGGGGGGGCCTAGGGAATGAGCAGTTCTTC
CDR3aa: CASTIIRGGLGNEQFF

v_gene: TRBV15
d_gene: .
abundance: few
j_gene: TRBJ2-7
CDR3nt: TGTGCCACCAGCAGAGACACCTACGAGCAGTACTTC
CDR3aa: CATSRDTYEQYF

v_gene: TRBV28
d_gene: .
abundance: few
j_gene: TRBJ2-7
CDR3nt: TGTGCCAGCACTATGGTAGGACAGCAGTACTTC
CDR3aa: CASTMVGQQYF

v_gene: TRBV20-1
d_gene: .
abundance: many
j_gene: TRBJ2-7
CDR3nt: TGCAGTGCTAGAGATCGGTGGACGGATCTCTACGAGCAGTACTTC
CDR3aa: CSARDRWTDLYEQYF

v_gene: TRBV27
d_gene: .
abundance: .
j_gene: TRBJ1-4
CDR3nt: TGTGCCAGCAGTTGGGTGGATAATGAAAAACTGTTTTTT
CDR3aa: CASSWVDNEKLFF

v_gene: TRBV5-1
d_gene: .
abundance: few
j_gene: TRBJ1-2
CDR3nt: TGCGCCAGCAGCTTGAATACAGTTGATGGCTACACCTTC
CDR3aa: CASSLNTVDGYTF

v_gene: TRBV4-1
d_gene: .
abundance: .
j_gene: TRBJ2-2
CDR3nt: TGCGCCAGCAGCCAAGGGCAGGCCGACACCGGGGAGCTGTTTTTT
CDR3aa: CASSQGQADTGELFF

v_gene: TRBV6-6
d_gene: TRBD1
abundance: .
j_gene: TRBJ2-4
CDR3nt: TGTGCCAGCAGCCCAAGGACAGGGTCTGGGAACATTCAGTACTTC
CDR3aa: CASSPRTGSGNIQYF

v_gene: TRBV12-5
d_gene: .
abundance: few
j_gene: TRBJ2-5
CDR3nt: TGTGCTAGTGGTGTAGGGTTAGGGGAGACCCAGTACTTC
CDR3aa: CASGVGLGETQYF

v_gene: TRBV20-1
d_gene: .
abundance: .
j_gene: TRBJ1-5
CDR3nt: TGCAGTGCTAGATTACAGGTAAATCAGCCCCAGCATTTT
CDR3aa: CSARLQVNQPQHF

v_gene: TRBV5-1
d_gene: TRBD2
abundance: .
j_gene: TRBJ2-5
CDR3nt: TGCGCCAGCAGCTTGGACGCGGGGGTAAAAGAGACCCAGTACTTC
CDR3aa: CASSLDAGVKETQYF

v_gene: TRBV6-5
d_gene: .
abundance: once
j_gene: TRBJ2-7
CDR3nt: TGTGCCAGCGCCCCGCGTAGGACAAGCGAGCAGTACTTC
CDR3aa: CASAPRRTSEQYF

v_gene: TRBV6-5
d_gene: .
abundance: .
j_gene: TRBJ1-2
CDR3nt: TGTGCCAGCAGTTACGGACCCGTCACACCCAACTATGGCTACACCTTC
CDR3aa: CASSYGPVTPNYGYTF

v_gene: TRBV28
d_gene: TRBD2
abundance: .
j_gene: TRBJ2-7
CDR3nt: TGTGCCAGCAGTTCACTAGCGGGAGTATCCTACAATGAGCAGTACTTC
CDR3aa: CASSSLAGVSYNEQYF

v_gene: TRBV21-1
d_gene: .
abundance: few
j_gene: TRBJ2-2
CDR3nt: TGTGCCAGCAGCAAAGAGAGACAGAACACCGGGGAGCTGTTTTTT
CDR3aa: CASSKERQNTGELFF

v_gene: TRBV29-1
d_gene: .
abundance: many
j_gene: TRBJ2-1
CDR3nt: TGCAGCGTTGTGGGGTTTAGGGGGGCCCATTACAATGAGCAGTTCTTC
CDR3aa: CSVVGFRGAHYNEQFF

v_gene: TRBV12-3/TRBV12-4
d_gene: .
abundance: few
j_gene: TRBJ2-7
CDR3nt: TGTGCCAGCAGCCTAAGGGCCAGAGCGTCCTACGAGCAGTACTTC
CDR3aa: CASSLRARASYEQYF

v_gene: TRBV20-1
d_gene: .
abundance: few
j_gene: TRBJ2-1
CDR3nt: TGCAGTGCTAGATGGCAGGGGCTAGGCGGCAATGAGCAGTTCTTC
CDR3aa: CSARWQGLGGNEQFF

v_gene: TRBV27
d_gene: .
abundance: many
j_gene: TRBJ2-7
CDR3nt: TGCGCCAGCAGCTTCGGTCAGGGAACCTACGAGCAGTACTTC
CDR3aa: CASSFGQGTYEQYF

v_gene: TRBV12-3/TRBV12-4
d_gene: TRBD1
abundance: .
j_gene: TRBJ2-3
CDR3nt: TGTGCCAGCAGTTGGGACAGGGGGCGCGAGGGAACAGATACGCAGTATTTT
CDR3aa: CASSWDRGREGTDTQYF

v_gene: TRBV9
d_gene: .
abundance: .
j_gene: TRBJ2-1
CDR3nt: TGTGCCAGCAGCGTAGACCCGCCGACCGTATACAATGAGCAGTTCTTC
CDR3aa: CASSVDPPTVYNEQFF